This paragraph covers one T cell receptor (beta chain) sequence. Its antigen is still unknown. An assay was performed, and its level was deep. Source study methods: For the immunoSEQ data, sequences were junction-only without quality scores, so filtering differed. Clones were read by immunoSEQ multiplex PCR, and TCRdb kept only the in-frame ones, dropping some. From that table come the V and J calls and clone size; the DNA was used to work out D and trimming. The sample consists of hundreds of thousands of clones, approximately 96% of them appearing once. The sample comes from a study of shared clonotypes between healthy human individuals. Naive CD8 cells comprised CD45RO-negative, CCR7-positively selected cells, excluding terminally differentiated effector memory CD45RA+ cells. The study's findings and limits: A few donors had roughly 5.2% of their naive CD4 clonotypes in common.

Specimen: naive CD8+ T cells sorted from blood. This clonotype originated in a woman younger than 45 in good health.

CDR3 coding DNA: TGTGCCAGCAGCTCGGGATGGTACGAGCAGTACTTC. This codes for CASSSGWYEQYF. The chain employs TRBV11-2 and TRBJ2-5; tentative D call: TRBD2 (5 bases). The last part of the DNA fits TRBJ2-7 better; the J call may be wrong. Per the germline V gene, CDR1 is SGHAT and CDR2 is FQNNGV. CDR3 size: 12 residues.